The following is a T cell receptor beta chain sequence with its context. The antigen it binds to is not known. No base quality values were provided; no much bigger clone lies one nucleotide off. Library generation was performed with the immunoSEQ multiplex PCR assay. Deep sequencing of rearranged TCR beta loci, alongside multiparametric flow cytometry, was used to profile T cell repertoires. In its TCRdb copy, this immuneACCESS table keeps in-frame sequences only and misses some clones. Where compared with another copy, unresolved V genes explain less than half of these, and the others have no known cause. The sample table records 25,000 to 35,000 clones; around 94% of these occur just once. The ten largest account for under 0.8% of the sample. The data derive from a study of lymphopenia after photon versus proton radiotherapy (dated by TCRdb to about 2019). About the full investigation: Photon and proton radiation therapy were compared by the study for their immunological effects in patients with gastrointestinal tumors who developed high-grade lymphopenia. The study was designed to characterize how the impact on the immune system differs between the two radiation modalities. The cohort included some 20 patients with gastrointestinal tumors who developed lymphopenia after receiving either photon or proton therapy. Results the study describes overall, beyond this receptor: Proton-treated patients stayed relatively stable during treatment, while photon-treated patients lost naive T cells and TCR diversity and gained effector/memory populations. The authors looked at the survival association only in patients who died, and they framed better survival with proton therapy as a possibility rather than a demonstrated result. Once the lymphocyte count had reached its nadir, the repertoires of photon-treated patients showed oligoclonal expansion, particularly of CD8+ Temra cells, and this expansion drove the decline in diversity. Across the cohort, among patients who died, a greater drop in TCR diversity after the nadir was inversely correlated with overall survival time.

The cysteine opens and the phenylalanine closes a CDR3 of 13 amino acids. This entry keeps only the CDR3 DNA: 39 bases, framed from base 1. The CDR1 and CDR2 encoded by the germline V gene (reference sequence) are SGHNT and YYREEE. The junction shows trimming of 4 bases on V and 5 bases on J, plus 12 bases between the germline ends. The receptor comes from a woman aged 50 to 60 with cholangiocarcinoma. The V gene is TRBV5-4 and the J gene is TRBJ2-5; the D element might be TRBD1 or TRBD2, as each aligns at 5 bases. Sequenced material: peripheral blood, taken from a patient treated with photon-based radiotherapy. The DNA sequence follows: TGTGCCAGCAGCCGGGACCGGTGGGAGACCCAGTACTTC. Its amino acids are CASSRDRWETQYF.